This TCR beta chain was captured in a study of T cells after yellow fever vaccination. Study summary: In the case of low-cell-number fractions, SMART-Seq v4 Ultra Low Input was used for preparation.

CDR1 is ENHRY, CDR2 SYGVKD, per germline. This CDR3 has 17 amino acids. J was trimmed by 4 bases and V by 0 bases; bases with no gene match: 6. Template-switching 5'RACE yielded the TCR cDNA; a universal primer site and UMIs were added in the process. TCRdb re-derived calls from the 5' RACE reads in MiXCR, one entry per CDR3 protein. The sample contains more than 300,000 distinct CDR3 sequences, about 10% of which appear only once. General study points: CD4 and CD8 compartments shared a small share of clonotypes. Primary-vaccination clones mostly resurfaced post-booster (approximately 96% CD4, approximately 90% CD8).

This clonotype was detected a few times. What it recognizes is unknown. This TCR was recovered from a man between 18 and 29 years old who received the YFV17D yellow fever vaccine. This chain uses TRBV10-3 with TRBJ2-2; 9 bases align to TRBD1. This specimen consisted of CD4+ T cells sorted from PBMCs, obtained 45 days after the yellow fever booster vaccination. CDR3 amino acids: CAISESMGTGSTGELFF. The CDR3, as DNA: TGTGCCATCAGTGAGTCGATGGGGACAGGGAGCACCGGGGAGCTGTTTTTT.